This passage covers 30 T cell receptor beta chains from one sample sequenced in a study of cytomegalovirus exposure and HLA in healthy donors. The PCR used 60 Vbeta and 13 Jbeta primers. Assay: immunoSEQ multiplex PCR; the TCRdb copy retains only in-frame clones and omits some. The data show 130,000 or so clones, roughly four fifths seen once. What was sequenced was PBMCs. The origin of the receptors is a woman between 55 and 75 years old in good health and CMV-seronegative.

The chain joins TRBV5-6 to TRBJ2-7, with TRBD1 identical over 8 bases. The CDR3 spans 13 residues. Germline lookup yields CDR1 SGHDT and CDR2 YYEEEE. The V and J ends lost 9 bases and 3 bases, in that order; junction bases with no gene match: 8. CDR3 loop: CATTGQDNYEQYF. The CDR3 nucleotides read TGTGCCACCACGGGACAGGATAACTACGAGCAGTACTTC.

The chain has TRBV7-6 and TRBJ2-1, with 13 bases fitting TRBD2. CDR3 size: 14 residues. Germline V gene sequence: CDR1 SGHVS, CDR2 FNYEAQ. The V gene end was trimmed by 6 bases and the J gene end by 7 bases; junction bases not matched to a gene: 3. The CDR3 DNA reads TGTGCCAGCAGTCGGACTAGCGGGGGAAATGAGCAGTTCTTC. Its translation is CASSRTSGGNEQFF.

J is TRBJ1-1 and V is TRBV4-1; D gene ambiguous. The germline CDR1 and CDR2 sequences are MGHRA and YSYEKL. This CDR3 is built from 15 residues. V dropped 3 bases and J dropped 0 bases, with 11 bases sitting between them. The CDR3 spells CASSHPTGVNTEAFF. In DNA form, the CDR3 reads TGCGCCAGCAGCCACCCAACCGGGGTGAACACTGAAGCTTTCTTT.

This clone was seen a single time. The chain joins TRBV9 to TRBJ2-1; 7 bases line up with TRBD2. V gave up 4 bases and J gave up 8 bases; unmatched junction bases: 12. The CDR3 spans 15 residues. The germline V gene has CDR1 SGDLS and CDR2 YYNGEE. In DNA, the CDR3 is TGTGCCAGCAGCCAACAATGGGGGAGGGCCCATGAGCAGTTCTTC. Its translation is CASSQQWGRAHEQFF.

This chain uses TRBV29-1 with TRBJ2-7; TRBD1 aligns across 10 bases. This CDR3 has 15 residues. V shed 4 bases and J 0 bases; nucleotides not matched to a gene: 6. Looked up from germline, CDR1 is SQVTM and CDR2 is ANQGSEA. CDR3 sequence (DNA): TGCAGCGTTGTTAGCGGACAGGGGGGCTCCTACGAGCAGTACTTC. It is translated as CSVVSGQGGSYEQYF.

This chain uses TRBV7-2 with TRBJ2-2; D is uncertain. V was cut by 5 bases and J by 6 bases, with 10 bases left in between. The CDR3 spans 13 residues. Germline CDR1 and CDR2: SGHTA and FQGNSA. CDR3 residues: CASSPLFPGELFF. For the CDR3, the DNA is TGTGCCAGCAGCCCCCTCTTCCCCGGGGAGCTGTTTTTT.

This clone was observed once. The chain carries TRBV6-4 and TRBJ2-3, with 8 positions matching TRBD2. Germline CDR1 and CDR2: MRHNA and SNTAGT. This CDR3 comprises 18 residues. The J segment lost 1 base and the V segment lost 2 bases, leaving 11 bases of the junction unmatched. The CDR3 region is CASSDPKREIIGTDTQYF. CDR3 nucleotides: TGTGCCAGCAGTGACCCTAAGCGGGAGATAATAGGCACAGATACGCAGTATTTT.

The chain links TRBV7-8 to TRBJ2-5; 9 bases are a match to TRBD1. The J call is uncertain, as TRBJ2-7 better fits the DNA end. The germline V gene encodes CDR1 SGHVS and CDR2 FQNEAQ. The length of the CDR3 is 16 residues. In nucleotides, the CDR3 is TGTGCCAGCAGCTTAGGTCCGGACAGGGGTGACTACGAGCAGTACTTC. Protein: CASSLGPDRGDYEQYF.

This sequence joins TRBV30 and TRBJ2-3, with a tentative D call TRBD2 (5 bases). Between the trimmed V and J ends, which lost 8 bases and 2 bases, there was a span of 29 bases. CDR1 and CDR2 from the germline V gene are GTSNPN and SVGIG (reference sequence). The CDR3 runs 18 residues. CDR3 residues: CARGPARPRAGYTDTQYF. As DNA, the CDR3 is TGTGCCCGCGGGCCCGCTCGCCCTCGGGCGGGCTACACAGATACGCAGTATTTT.

The table lists this clone with a few counts. The chain is built from TRBV19 and TRBJ2-1; D possibly corresponds to TRBD1 (6 bases). V dropped 1 base and J dropped 4 bases, with 11 bases sitting between them. The CDR3 is 15 amino acids. From germline, CDR1 is LNHDA and CDR2 SQIVND (reference sequence). CDR3 nucleotide sequence: TGTGCCAGTAGTATAGGCAACAGGGCGTACAATGAGCAGTTCTTC. This encodes CASSIGNRAYNEQFF.

The table lists this clone with a count of one. This chain joins TRBV15 and TRBJ2-7; 7 nucleotides agree with TRBD1. Germline values: CDR1 LNHNV, CDR2 YYDKDF (reference sequence). The CDR3 is made up of 14 amino acids. After removal of 1 base from V and 2 bases from J, the junction contained 2 bases not matched to a gene. The CDR3 DNA follows: TGTGCCACCAGCAGAGTGACAGGGCCCTACGAGCAGTACTTC. It is translated as CATSRVTGPYEQYF.

The table lists this clone with a few counts. The CDR3 spells CASRYLADTGELFF. CDR3 DNA sequence: TGCGCCAGCAGATACCTAGCGGACACCGGGGAGCTGTTTTTT. The chain is built from TRBV5-1 and TRBJ2-2; 7 bases are shared with TRBD2. Germline V gene sequence: CDR1 SGHRS, CDR2 YFSETQ. CDR3 length: 14 residues. Trimming removed 5 bases from V and 3 bases from J; junction bases left unmatched: 4.

This clone was observed a handful of times. The V gene is TRBV28, the J gene TRBJ2-1, with no clear D. V was cut by 4 bases and J by 6 bases, with 4 bases left in between. Germline-derived CDR1 and CDR2 are MDHEN and SYDVKM. CDR3 length: 11 amino acids. The chain's CDR3 is CASSSFNEQFF. CDR3 bases: TGTGCCAGCAGTTCTTTCAATGAGCAGTTCTTC.

CDR3 coding DNA: TGTGCCAGTAGTGTTAGCGGAGCCTACAATGAGCAGTTCTTC. This sequence encodes CASSVSGAYNEQFF. The chain is built from TRBV19 and TRBJ2-1, with D possibly matching TRBD2 (6 bases). V was shortened by 5 bases and J by 2 bases, with 10 bases between the two germline ends. CDR1 is LNHDA and CDR2 is SQIVND in the germline V gene (reference sequence). CDR3 size: 14 residues.

This CDR3 reads CASSSSGATGGKGNTIYF. CDR3 coding DNA: TGTGCCAGCAGTTCGTCGGGTGCGACAGGGGGCAAAGGAAACACCATATATTTT. This chain joins TRBV27 and TRBJ1-3; 10 bases align to TRBD1. The trim removed 4 bases at V and 4 bases at J, leaving 13 bases unmatched. The CDR3 covers 18 residues. Germline CDR1 reads MNHEY; CDR2 reads SMNVEV (reference sequence).

There are a few counts of this clone. The junction and the germline gene differ at one end; a read error may be behind it. J is TRBJ2-1 and V is TRBV10-2; D possibly corresponds to TRBD2 (6 bases). There are 14 residues in the CDR3. CDR1 and CDR2 from the germline V gene are WSHSY and SAAADI. Written as DNA, the CDR3 is TGCGCCACCAGTCGGGCGGGGACCTACAATGAGCAGTTCTTC. Translation: CATSRAGTYNEQFF.

The chain links TRBV9 to TRBJ1-2; D is undetermined. Germline CDR1 reads SGDLS; CDR2 reads YYNGEE. This CDR3 has 11 residues. Trimming took off 0 bases at V and 10 bases at J, with 7 bases between the two ends. CDR3 nucleotide sequence: TGTGCCAGCAGCGTAGGGGAGTCCTACACCTTC. The encoded protein is CASSVGESYTF.

The rearrangement links TRBV30 to TRBJ2-5, with D hard to call. This CDR3 contains 12 residues. Germline V gene lookup returns CDR1 GTSNPN and CDR2 SVGIG (reference sequence). Trimming stripped 2 bases from V and 5 bases from J, with 9 bases between. DNA for the CDR3: TGTGCCTGGAGTTCTAGTAGGGAGACCCAGTACTTC. This translates into CAWSSSRETQYF.

This clone has a handful of counts. This sequence joins TRBV30 and TRBJ2-2, with 8 bases that match TRBD2. The J segment lost 7 bases and the V segment lost 7 bases, leaving 14 bases of the junction unmatched. Germline assignment: CDR1 GTSNPN and CDR2 SVGIG (reference sequence). The CDR3 extends over 15 amino acids. As DNA, the CDR3 is TGTGCCTCGACGCGCGGGGGGCGCAGGGACGGGGAGCTGTTTTTT. Translating it yields CASTRGGRRDGELFF.

The J gene is TRBJ2-7, the V gene TRBV2, with 12 nucleotides matching TRBD2. CDR1 SNHLY and CDR2 FYNNEI come from the germline V gene. V trimming: 0 bases; J trimming: 5 bases; junction bases outside the gene matches: 11. The CDR3 extends over 18 amino acids. This CDR3 is CASSEAQPYGLAGNEQYF. The CDR3 DNA sequence: TGTGCCAGCAGTGAAGCACAACCCTACGGACTAGCGGGAAACGAGCAGTACTTC.

This clone turned up a few times. The chain has TRBV19 and TRBJ1-5, with 10 bases aligning to TRBD1. Germline V gives CDR1 LNHDA, CDR2 SQIVND (reference sequence). The CDR3 length is 18 residues. The trim removed 4 bases at V and 3 bases at J, leaving 12 bases unmatched. In nucleotides, the CDR3 is TGTGCCAGTAGTACTCACTTCCGGGACAGGGGCCCCAATCAGCCCCAGCATTTT. This sequence encodes CASSTHFRDRGPNQPQHF.

This chain joins TRBV5-4 and TRBJ1-3, with a possible D match to TRBD1 (5 bases). Between the trimmed V and J ends, which lost 0 bases and 1 base, there was a span of 5 bases. This CDR3 has 14 amino acids. The V gene's germline CDR1 is SGHNT and CDR2 YYREEE (reference sequence). CDR3 in DNA: TGTGCCAGCAGCTTGGCAGGGTCTGGAAACACCATATATTTT. Its translation: CASSLAGSGNTIYF.

In this sample, this clone turned up a few times. V and J are TRBV4-1 and TRBJ2-7, with D uncertain. The CDR3 sequence is 16 residues long. CDR1 MGHRA and CDR2 YSYEKL come from the germline V gene. Trimming stripped 0 bases from V and 3 bases from J, with 15 bases between. CDR3 sequence (DNA): TGCGCCAGCAGCCAAGATCATAATCGAGGAGTCTACGAGCAGTACTTC. Translated, it gives CASSQDHNRGVYEQYF.

This clone was recorded a few times. The chain recombines TRBV19 with TRBJ2-5; TRBD1 matches at 10 bases. Germline V lookup: CDR1 LNHDA, CDR2 SQIVND (reference sequence). The CDR3 runs to 14 residues. J was trimmed by 4 bases and V by 7 bases; bases with no gene match: 6. CDR3 coding DNA: TGTGCCAGTAAGCGGGACAGGGGTCGAGAGACCCAGTACTTC. Its translation: CASKRDRGRETQYF. The full variable domain, in which reference TRBV19 and TRBJ2-5 provide the parts outside the CDR3, is DGGITQSPKYLFRKEGQNVTLSCEQNLNHDAMYWYRQDPGQGLRLIYYSQIVNDFQKGDIAEGYSVSREKKESFPLTVTSAQKNPTAFYLCASKRDRGRETQYFGPGTRLLVL.

This clone was counted a single time. The CDR3 loop is CASSQAGEYSPLHF. In DNA, the CDR3 is TGCGCCAGCAGCCAAGCCGGGGAGTATTCACCCCTCCACTTT. This chain links TRBV4-1 with TRBJ1-6; no firm D call. Germline loops: CDR1 MGHRA, CDR2 YSYEKL. V lost 1 base to trimming and J lost 8 bases, with 9 bases between them. There are 14 residues in the CDR3.

This chain connects TRBV9 to TRBJ2-7; D may be TRBD1 (6 bases). V was cut by 3 bases and J by 4 bases, with 14 bases left in between. This CDR3 spans 14 amino acids. Germline values: CDR1 SGDLS, CDR2 YYNGEE. CDR3 DNA: TGTGCCAGCAGCGAATCCGGGACAACTTACGAGCAGTACTTC. This gives the protein CASSESGTTYEQYF.

CDR3 protein: CASSEVSSGGSREQFF. The CDR3 region has the DNA TGTGCCAGTAGTGAGGTGTCTAGCGGGGGATCGAGAGAGCAGTTCTTC. This chain links TRBV19 with TRBJ2-1; 10 positions match TRBD2. Germline trimming cut 5 bases from V and 10 bases from J; bases unmatched to any gene: 14. There are 16 residues in the CDR3. The germline V gene has CDR1 LNHDA and CDR2 SQIVND (reference sequence).

The gene calls are TRBV28 and TRBJ2-3, with TRBD1 as a possible D gene (6 bases). CDR1 is MDHEN, CDR2 SYDVKM, per germline. V lost 4 bases to trimming and J lost 1 base, with 12 bases between them. This CDR3 region has 15 residues. CDR3 residues: CASSSGAAGTDTQYF. The CDR3 DNA reads TGTGCCAGCAGTTCAGGGGCCGCGGGCACAGATACGCAGTATTTT.

This clone was detected a few times. The rearrangement joins TRBV29-1 to TRBJ1-1; D is unresolved. Germline CDR1 is SQVTM and CDR2 is ANQGSEA. This CDR3 contains 13 residues. The germline V and J ends were trimmed by 1 base and 1 base, with 7 bases remaining between them. CDR3 amino acids: CSVEGTGNTEAFF. The CDR3 nucleotides are TGCAGCGTTGAAGGTACGGGGAACACTGAAGCTTTCTTT.

The chain links TRBV6-1 to TRBJ1-3; D not certain. The V end was cut by 6 bases, the J end by 0 bases, with 9 bases between. Germline CDR1 MNHNS, CDR2 SASEGT. The CDR3 has 14 amino acids. CDR3 region: CASRGDASGNTIYF. CDR3 DNA sequence: TGTGCCAGCAGGGGAGACGCCTCTGGAAACACCATATATTTT.